These 22 T cell receptor beta chains share one sample of origin, sequenced in a study of blood T cell repertoires in COVID-19. TCRdb keeps only in-frame clones here, not all; method: immunoSEQ multiplex PCR. The table has 150,000 to 200,000 clones, about 85% seen once. Specimen: peripheral blood. Receptors were obtained from a human donor with acute or convalescent COVID-19. The donor label of this sample is uncertain.

This clone was counted once. The rearrangement links TRBV5-1 to TRBJ2-2; 8 bases align to TRBD2. This CDR3 has 18 residues. Germline values: CDR1 SGHRS, CDR2 YFSETQ. With V trimmed by 1 base and J by 2 bases, 10 bases remained unmatched. The CDR3 DNA reads TGCGCCAGCAGCTTGTATCTGGGCGGGGGGCCCAACACCGGGGAGCTGTTTTTT. It specifies CASSLYLGGGPNTGELFF. Together with reference TRBV5-1 and TRBJ2-2, the CDR3 gives the full variable domain: KAGVTQTPRYLIKTRGQQVTLSCSPISGHRSVSWYQQTPGQGLQFLFEYFSETQRNKGNFPGRFSGRQFSNSRSEMNVSTLELGDSALYLCASSLYLGGGPNTGELFFGEGSRLTVL.

This clone was detected once. This CDR3 is CSVRDRTRWDTEAFF. As DNA, the CDR3 is TGCAGCGTTAGGGACAGGACCCGCTGGGACACTGAAGCTTTCTTT. The rearrangement joins TRBV29-1 to TRBJ1-1; TRBD1 matches at 8 bases. V was pared by 5 bases and J by 3 bases, with 11 bases of the junction left unmatched. The length of the CDR3 is 15 residues. CDR1 and CDR2 from the germline V gene are SQVTM and ANQGSEA.

The chain carries TRBV24-1 and TRBJ2-3, with a weak D call TRBD1 (5 bases). Trimming left V 2 bases short and J 4 bases short, with 6 bases between. Germline loops: CDR1 KGHDR, CDR2 SFDVKD. The CDR3 contains 13 residues. The CDR3 nucleotides read TGTGCCACCAGTGATTGGGGCGCAGATACGCAGTATTTT. Translation: CATSDWGADTQYF.

The chain couples TRBV6-5 to TRBJ1-6, with a tentative D call TRBD1 (5 bases). The CDR3 has 14 residues. Germline CDR1 is MNHEY and CDR2 is SVGAGI. With 7 bases removed from V and 9 bases from J, the gap between germline ends came to 16 bases. CDR3 sequence: CASTSGNGGSPLHF. In nucleotides, the CDR3 is TGTGCCAGCACCTCCGGGAACGGGGGTTCACCCCTCCACTTT.

V is TRBV14 and J is TRBJ2-5; 9 nucleotides match TRBD1. This CDR3 region has 15 residues. Germline V gene sequence: CDR1 SGHDN, CDR2 FVKESK. Germline trimming cut 1 base from V and 2 bases from J; bases unmatched to any gene: 2. The CDR3 reads CASSQGTGVQETQYF. The CDR3 DNA reads TGTGCCAGCAGCCAAGGGACAGGGGTTCAAGAGACCCAGTACTTC. Full variable domain (rest looked up from reference TRBV14 and TRBJ2-5): EAGVTQFPSHSVIEKGQTVTLRCDPISGHDNLYWYRRVMGKEIKFLLHFVKESKQDESGMPNNRFLAERTGGTYSTLKVQPAELEDSGVYFCASSQGTGVQETQYFGPGTRLLVL.

The count of this clone is one. The V call is TRBV18, the J call TRBJ1-6; D is perhaps TRBD1 (6 bases). The germline V and J ends were trimmed by 3 bases and 7 bases, with 10 bases remaining between them. Germline V gene data show CDR1 as KGHSH and CDR2 as LQKENI. CDR3 length equals 14 residues. CDR3 sequence (DNA): TGTGCCAGCTCACCGGACAGAAAAAATTCACCCCTCCACTTT. Encoded protein: CASSPDRKNSPLHF.

The gene calls are TRBV30 and TRBJ2-1; D ambiguous. The CDR3 length is 17 residues. With 0 bases removed from V and 2 bases from J, the gap between germline ends came to 17 bases. Germline-derived CDR1 and CDR2 are GTSNPN and SVGIG (reference sequence). CDR3 protein: CAWSVRSPWPPYNEQFF. The CDR3 DNA reads TGTGCCTGGAGTGTACGAAGTCCTTGGCCTCCCTACAATGAGCAGTTCTTC. Full variable domain (outside the CDR3, taken from reference TRBV30 and TRBJ2-1): SQTIHQWPATLVQPVGSPLSLECTVEGTSNPNLYWYRQAAGRGLQLLFYSVGIGQISSEVPQNLSASRPQDRQFILSSKKLLLSDSGFYLCAWSVRSPWPPYNEQFFGPGTRLTVL.

The chain uses TRBV6-6 and TRBJ1-5, with a possible D match to TRBD1 (6 bases). Per germline, CDR1 MNHNY and CDR2 SVGAGI (reference sequence). V was pared by 5 bases and J by 3 bases, with 17 bases between. This CDR3 has 16 amino acids. The CDR3 DNA reads as TGTGCCAGCAGTCCGCCTCAGGGGAAAACCAATCAGCCCCAGCATTTT. This translates into CASSPPQGKTNQPQHF.

This rearrangement joins TRBV11-2 to TRBJ1-1, with a weak D call TRBD1 (5 bases). The V and J ends lost 5 bases and 0 bases respectively, with 13 bases between them. The germline V gene has CDR1 SGHAT and CDR2 FQNNGV. The CDR3 is 15 residues long. The chain's CDR3 is CASSLFKGLNTEAFF. The CDR3 DNA reads TGTGCCAGCAGCCTCTTCAAGGGGTTGAACACTGAAGCTTTCTTT. Using reference TRBV11-2 and TRBJ1-1 for the parts outside the CDR3, the full variable domain is EAGVAQSPRYKIIEKRQSVAFWCNPISGHATLYWYQQILGQGPKLLIQFQNNGVVDDSQLPKDRFSAERLKGVDSTLKIQPAKLEDSAVYLCASSLFKGLNTEAFFGQGTRLTVV.

V gene TRBV7-9 combines with J gene TRBJ1-4, with D maybe TRBD1 (5 bases). The CDR3 length is 17 residues. Germline lookup yields CDR1 SEHNR and CDR2 FQNEAQ (reference sequence). V was pared by 5 bases and J by 6 bases, with 22 bases between. CDR3 residues: CASSPIGAASLHEKLFF. CDR3 coding DNA: TGTGCCAGCAGCCCTATTGGGGCAGCGTCCCTTCATGAAAAACTGTTTTTT.

The V call is TRBV7-2, the J call TRBJ1-3; possibly TRBD1 for D (6 bases). Germline CDR1 reads SGHTA; CDR2 reads FQGNSA. This CDR3 has 16 amino acids. Trimming removed 1 base at V and 3 bases at J, with 13 bases between. In DNA form, the CDR3 reads TGTGCCAGCAGCTTAGAGACCTACAGGGTTGGAAACACCATATATTTT. Protein sequence: CASSLETYRVGNTIYF.

The gene calls are TRBV7-8 and TRBJ2-7; D gene unclear. With 5 bases removed from V and 4 bases from J, the gap between germline ends came to 15 bases. The germline V gene encodes CDR1 SGHVS and CDR2 FQNEAQ. The CDR3 runs to 14 residues. For the CDR3, the DNA is TGTGCCAGCAGCCCACGATTGTCTATTTACGAGCAGTACTTC. This translates into CASSPRLSIYEQYF.

This clone was observed once. The J gene is TRBJ1-5, the V gene TRBV4-2; TRBD1 agrees at 9 bases. The CDR3 runs 14 residues. Trimming removed 4 bases from V and 4 bases from J; junction bases left unmatched: 2. Germline loops: CDR1 LGHNA, CDR2 YNFKEQ. CDR3 nucleotide sequence: TGTGCCAGCAGCCGAGGACAGGGGAATCAGCCCCAGCATTTT. Its translation is CASSRGQGNQPQHF.

The chain recombines TRBV11-2 with TRBJ2-7; a weak D match, TRBD2 (6 bases). CDR3 length equals 13 residues. In germline, CDR1 is SGHAT, CDR2 FQNNGV. V was trimmed by 4 bases and J by 5 bases, leaving 12 bases between them. The CDR3 reads CASSSGGGNEQYF. CDR3 nucleotides: TGTGCCAGCAGCTCTGGTGGGGGGAACGAGCAGTACTTC.

The chain has TRBV30 and TRBJ1-2, with 9 bases aligning to TRBD1. Germline CDR1 GTSNPN, CDR2 SVGIG (reference sequence). Trimming at V came to 3 bases and at J to 2 bases, leaving 4 bases not matched to a gene. This CDR3 region has 14 residues. CDR3: CAWRGTGGNYGYTF. CDR3 nucleotides: TGTGCCTGGAGGGGAACAGGGGGCAACTATGGCTACACCTTC.

The gene calls are TRBV11-3 and TRBJ1-1, with 12 bases fitting TRBD1. Trimming removed 5 bases from V and 0 bases from J; junction bases left unmatched: 4. The CDR3 spans 16 residues. Germline loops: CDR1 SGHNT, CDR2 YENEEA. The CDR3 DNA is TGTGCCAGCAGCCCTCGGGACAGGGGGCTGAACACTGAAGCTTTCTTT. Residues: CASSPRDRGLNTEAFF.

This clone was observed a handful of times. The chain carries TRBV2 and TRBJ1-2; D remains unclear. Germline V CDR1 and CDR2: SNHLY, FYNNEI. The CDR3 totals 16 residues. Between the trimmed V and J ends, which lost 5 bases and 3 bases, there was a span of 19 bases. CDR3 region: CASSPGRGELHYGYTF. Here the CDR3 DNA reads TGTGCCAGCAGTCCAGGCCGGGGAGAGCTTCACTATGGCTACACCTTC.

The rearrangement links TRBV18 to TRBJ2-7; possible D gene TRBD1, 6 bases. CDR1 is KGHSH, CDR2 LQKENI, per germline. Trimming stripped 1 base from V and 2 bases from J, with 9 bases between. The CDR3 sequence is 14 residues long. CDR3 in DNA: TGTGCCAGCTCACCACAAGGACAGCCCTACGAGCAGTACTTC. This codes for CASSPQGQPYEQYF.

The rearrangement links TRBV11-2 to TRBJ1-4; D may be TRBD1 (6 bases). The CDR3 covers 13 residues. CDR1 is SGHAT and CDR2 is FQNNGV in the germline V gene. Trimming removed 2 bases at V and 5 bases at J, with 6 bases between. CDR3 nucleotides: TGTGCCAGCAGCTTAACAGGGAATGAAAAACTGTTTTTT. It codes for CASSLTGNEKLFF.

In this sample, this clone turned up many times. The rearrangement uses TRBV5-6 and TRBJ1-1; 12 bases agree with TRBD1. Germline CDR1 and CDR2: SGHDT and YYEEEE. The ends lost 4 bases at V and 3 bases at J; junction bases unmatched: 4. The CDR3 covers 15 residues. The CDR3 DNA is TGTGCCAGCAGCAGGGGACAGGGGGCGCACACTGAAGCTTTCTTT. Protein sequence: CASSRGQGAHTEAFF.

This clone appeared once. The chain employs TRBV18 and TRBJ2-5; D is perhaps TRBD1 (6 bases). The CDR3 extends over 14 amino acids. Germline CDR1 KGHSH, CDR2 LQKENI. Deletions cut 3 bases from V and 7 bases from J, with 15 bases between. Written as DNA, the CDR3 is TGTGCCAGCTCACCCGGACAGTCAGGAGGGACCCAGTACTTC. Protein sequence: CASSPGQSGGTQYF.

The rearrangement uses TRBV7-9 and TRBJ1-5; D possibly corresponds to TRBD1 (5 bases). Germline-derived CDR1 and CDR2 are SEHNR and FQNEAQ (reference sequence). The ends were cut back, 5 bases at V and 8 bases at J, with 13 bases in the middle. The CDR3 is 13 amino acids. CDR3 protein: CASSQQEPEPQHF. The DNA for the CDR3 is TGTGCCAGCAGCCAACAGGAACCCGAGCCCCAGCATTTT.